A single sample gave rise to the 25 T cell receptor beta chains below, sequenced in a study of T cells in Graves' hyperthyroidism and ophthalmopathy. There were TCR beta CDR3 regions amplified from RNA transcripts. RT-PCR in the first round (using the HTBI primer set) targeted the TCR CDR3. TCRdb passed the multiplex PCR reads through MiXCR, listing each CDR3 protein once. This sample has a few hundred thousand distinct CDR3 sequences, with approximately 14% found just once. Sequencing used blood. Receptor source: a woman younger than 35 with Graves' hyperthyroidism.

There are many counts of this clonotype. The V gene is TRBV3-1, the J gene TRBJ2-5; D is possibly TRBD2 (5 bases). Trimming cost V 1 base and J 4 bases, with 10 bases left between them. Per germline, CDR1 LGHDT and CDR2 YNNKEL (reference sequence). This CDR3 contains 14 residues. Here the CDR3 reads CASSQGGRGETQYF. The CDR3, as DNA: TGTGCCAGCAGCCAAGGAGGGCGAGGAGAGACCCAGTACTTC.

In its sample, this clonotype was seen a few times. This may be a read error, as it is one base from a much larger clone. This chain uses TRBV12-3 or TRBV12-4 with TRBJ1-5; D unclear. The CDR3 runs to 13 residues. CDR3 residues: CASCANGNPPQHF. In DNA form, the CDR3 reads TGTGCCAGCTGCGCGAATGGCAATCCGCCCCAGCATTTT.

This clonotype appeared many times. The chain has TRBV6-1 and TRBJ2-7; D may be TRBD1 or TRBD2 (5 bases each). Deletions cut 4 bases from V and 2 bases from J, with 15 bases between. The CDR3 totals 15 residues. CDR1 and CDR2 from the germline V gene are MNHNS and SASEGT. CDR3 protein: CASSVFPGPAYEQYF. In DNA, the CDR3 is TGTGCCAGCAGTGTCTTTCCGGGACCTGCCTACGAGCAGTACTTC.

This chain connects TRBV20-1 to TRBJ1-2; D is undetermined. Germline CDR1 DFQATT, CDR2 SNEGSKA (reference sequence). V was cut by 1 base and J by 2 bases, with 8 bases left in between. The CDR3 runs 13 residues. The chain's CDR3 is CSARASGNYGYTF. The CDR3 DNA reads TGCAGTGCTAGAGCGTCGGGGAACTATGGCTACACCTTC.

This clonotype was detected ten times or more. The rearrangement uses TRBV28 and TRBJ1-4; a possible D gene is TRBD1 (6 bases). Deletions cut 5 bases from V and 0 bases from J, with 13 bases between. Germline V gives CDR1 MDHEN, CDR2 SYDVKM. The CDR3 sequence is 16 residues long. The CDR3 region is CASSLDRTATNEKLFF. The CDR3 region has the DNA TGTGCCAGCAGTCTAGACAGGACAGCAACTAATGAAAAACTGTTTTTT.

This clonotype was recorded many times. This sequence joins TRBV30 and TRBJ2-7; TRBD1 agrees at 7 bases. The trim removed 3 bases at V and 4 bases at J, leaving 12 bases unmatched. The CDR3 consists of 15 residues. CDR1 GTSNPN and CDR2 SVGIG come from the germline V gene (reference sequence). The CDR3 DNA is TGTGCCTGGAGCGCACCGGGGACAGCAAAGTACGAGCAGTACTTC. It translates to CAWSAPGTAKYEQYF. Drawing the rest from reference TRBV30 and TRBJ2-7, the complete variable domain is SQTIHQWPATLVQPVGSPLSLECTVEGTSNPNLYWYRQAAGRGLQLLFYSVGIGQISSEVPQNLSASRPQDRQFILSSKKLLLSDSGFYLCAWSAPGTAKYEQYFGPGTRLTVT.

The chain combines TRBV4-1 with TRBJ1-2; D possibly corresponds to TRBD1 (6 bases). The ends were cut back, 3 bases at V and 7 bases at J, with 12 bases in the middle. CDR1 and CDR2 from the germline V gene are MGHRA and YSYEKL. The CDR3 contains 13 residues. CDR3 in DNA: TGCGCCAGCAGCCACTCAGGGGTGGCTGGCTACACCTTC. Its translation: CASSHSGVAGYTF.

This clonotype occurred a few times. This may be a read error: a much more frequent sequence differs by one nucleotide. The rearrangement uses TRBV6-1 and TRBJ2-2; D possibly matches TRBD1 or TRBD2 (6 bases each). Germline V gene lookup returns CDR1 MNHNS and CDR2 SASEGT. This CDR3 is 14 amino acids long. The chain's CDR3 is CASSAGDNTGGLFF. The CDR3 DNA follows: TGTGCCAGCAGCGCCGGGGACAACACCGGGGGGCTGTTTTTT.

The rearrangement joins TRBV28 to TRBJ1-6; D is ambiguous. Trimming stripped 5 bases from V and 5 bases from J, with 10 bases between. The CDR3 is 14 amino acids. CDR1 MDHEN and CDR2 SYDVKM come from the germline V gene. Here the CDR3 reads CASSPTGDNSPLHF. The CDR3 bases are TGTGCCAGCAGTCCGACGGGAGATAATTCACCCCTCCACTTT. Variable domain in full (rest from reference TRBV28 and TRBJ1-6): DVKVTQSSRYLVKRTGEKVFLECVQDMDHENMFWYRQDPGLGLRLIYFSYDVKMKEKGDIPEGYSVSREKKERFSLILESASTNQTSMYLCASSPTGDNSPLHFGNGTRLTVT.

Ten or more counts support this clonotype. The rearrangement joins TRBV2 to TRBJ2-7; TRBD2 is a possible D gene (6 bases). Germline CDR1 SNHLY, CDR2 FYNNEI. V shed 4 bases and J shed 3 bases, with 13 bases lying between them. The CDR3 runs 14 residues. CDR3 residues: CASSGGTDRYEQYF. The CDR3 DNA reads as TGTGCCAGCAGTGGCGGGACGGACCGCTACGAGCAGTACTTC.

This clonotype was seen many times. The CDR3 here is CASTSPVVGTGELFF. CDR3 DNA sequence: TGTGCCAGCACGAGTCCGGTCGTTGGCACCGGGGAGCTGTTTTTT. The chain uses TRBV6-1 and TRBJ2-2; the D is unclear. The CDR3 runs to 15 residues. The germline V gene has CDR1 MNHNS and CDR2 SASEGT. The V and J ends lost 7 bases and 4 bases respectively, with 16 bases between them.

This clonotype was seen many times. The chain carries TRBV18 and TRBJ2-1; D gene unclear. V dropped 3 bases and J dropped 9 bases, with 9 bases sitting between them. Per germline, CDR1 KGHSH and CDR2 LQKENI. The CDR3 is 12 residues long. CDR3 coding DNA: TGTGCCAGCTCACCTAGCCTGGGTGAGCAGTTCTTC. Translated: CASSPSLGEQFF.

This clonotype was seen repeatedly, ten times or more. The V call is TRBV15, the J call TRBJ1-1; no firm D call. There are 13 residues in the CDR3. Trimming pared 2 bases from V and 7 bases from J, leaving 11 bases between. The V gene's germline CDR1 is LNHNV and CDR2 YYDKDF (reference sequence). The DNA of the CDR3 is TGTGCCACCAGCAGAACTATCGGGCGTGAAGCTTTCTTT. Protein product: CATSRTIGREAFF. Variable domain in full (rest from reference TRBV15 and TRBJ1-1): DAMVIQNPRYQVTQFGKPVTLSCSQTLNHNVMYWYQQKSSQAPKLLFHYYDKDFNNEADTPDNFQSRRPNTSFCFLDIRSPGLGDTAMYLCATSRTIGREAFFGQGTRLTVV.

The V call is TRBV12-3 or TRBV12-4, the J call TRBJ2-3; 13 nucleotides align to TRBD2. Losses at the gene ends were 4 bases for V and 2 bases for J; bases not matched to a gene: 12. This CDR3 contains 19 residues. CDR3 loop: CASSWTSGGRGGDTDTQYF. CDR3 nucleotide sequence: TGTGCCAGCAGTTGGACTAGCGGGGGCCGCGGGGGGGACACAGATACGCAGTATTTT.

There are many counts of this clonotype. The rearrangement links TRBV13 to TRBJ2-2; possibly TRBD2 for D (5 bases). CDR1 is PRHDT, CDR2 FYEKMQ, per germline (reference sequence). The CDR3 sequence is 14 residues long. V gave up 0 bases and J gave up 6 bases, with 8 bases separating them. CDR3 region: CASSLGGSAGELFF. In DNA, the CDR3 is TGTGCCAGCAGCTTAGGAGGGAGCGCCGGGGAGCTGTTTTTT.

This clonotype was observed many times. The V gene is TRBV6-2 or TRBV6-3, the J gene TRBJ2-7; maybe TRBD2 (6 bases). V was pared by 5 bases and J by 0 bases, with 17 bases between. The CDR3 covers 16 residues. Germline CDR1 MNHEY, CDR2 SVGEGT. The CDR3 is CASSPSRSGASYEQYF. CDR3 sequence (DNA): TGTGCCAGCAGTCCTTCCCGGTCGGGAGCCTCCTACGAGCAGTACTTC.

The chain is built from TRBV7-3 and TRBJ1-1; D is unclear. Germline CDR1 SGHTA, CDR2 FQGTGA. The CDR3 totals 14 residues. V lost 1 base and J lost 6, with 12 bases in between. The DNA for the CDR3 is TGTGCCAGCAGCTTAAGGGCAGAAAGGTCTGAAGCTTTCTTT. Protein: CASSLRAERSEAFF.

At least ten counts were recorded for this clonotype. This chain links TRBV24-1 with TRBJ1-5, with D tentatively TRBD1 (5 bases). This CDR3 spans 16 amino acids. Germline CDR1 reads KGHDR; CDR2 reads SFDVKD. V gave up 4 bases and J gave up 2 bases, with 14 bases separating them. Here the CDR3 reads CATSEGAGFRNQPQHF. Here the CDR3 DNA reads TGTGCCACCAGTGAGGGTGCAGGGTTTCGCAATCAGCCCCAGCATTTT.

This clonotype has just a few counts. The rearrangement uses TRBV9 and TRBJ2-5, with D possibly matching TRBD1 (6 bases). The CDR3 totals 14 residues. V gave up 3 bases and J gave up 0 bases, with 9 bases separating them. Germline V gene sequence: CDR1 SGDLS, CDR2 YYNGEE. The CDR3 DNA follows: TGTGCCAGCAGCGGACACAGGGACCAAGAGACCCAGTACTTC. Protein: CASSGHRDQETQYF.

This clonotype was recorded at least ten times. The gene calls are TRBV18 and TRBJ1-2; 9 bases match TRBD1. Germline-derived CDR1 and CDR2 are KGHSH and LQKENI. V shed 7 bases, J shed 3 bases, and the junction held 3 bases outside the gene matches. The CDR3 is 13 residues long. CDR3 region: CASWRTGDYGYTF. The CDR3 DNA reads TGTGCCAGCTGGCGGACAGGGGACTATGGCTACACCTTC.

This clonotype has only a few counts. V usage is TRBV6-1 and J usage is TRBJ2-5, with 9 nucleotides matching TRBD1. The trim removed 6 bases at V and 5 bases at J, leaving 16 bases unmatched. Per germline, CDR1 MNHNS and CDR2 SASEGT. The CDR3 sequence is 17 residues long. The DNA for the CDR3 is TGTGCCAGCAGCTTAGCCCCTCCGGGACAGGGAATCGAGACCCAGTACTTC. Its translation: CASSLAPPGQGIETQYF.

The CDR3 protein is CASSVRDVSGNTIYF. The DNA of the CDR3 is TGTGCCAGCAGTGTCCGGGACGTCTCTGGAAACACCATATATTTT. This chain connects TRBV25-1 to TRBJ1-3; maybe TRBD1 (5 bases). The CDR3 runs 15 residues. Germline CDR1 MGHDK, CDR2 SYGVNS. V was clipped by 4 bases and J by 0 bases, with 10 bases between them. Full variable domain (outside the CDR3, taken from reference TRBV25-1 and TRBJ1-3): EADIYQTPRYLVIGTGKKITLECSQTMGHDKMYWYQQDPGMELHLIHYSYGVNSTEKGDLSSESTVSRIRTEHFPLTLESARPSHTSQYLCASSVRDVSGNTIYFGEGSWLTVV.

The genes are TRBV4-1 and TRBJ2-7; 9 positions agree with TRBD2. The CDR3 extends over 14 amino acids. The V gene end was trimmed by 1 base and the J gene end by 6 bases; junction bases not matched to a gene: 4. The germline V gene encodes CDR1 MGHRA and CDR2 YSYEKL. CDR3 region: CASSQGLAGTEQYF. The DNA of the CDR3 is TGCGCCAGCAGCCAAGGGCTAGCGGGAACCGAGCAGTACTTC.

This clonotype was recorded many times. CDR3 sequence: CASSLPYGGPAGTGELFF. The CDR3 DNA reads as TGTGCCAGCAGTTTACCCTACGGGGGGCCGGCGGGCACCGGGGAGCTGTTTTTT. The chain has TRBV12-3 or TRBV12-4 and TRBJ2-2, with a weak D call TRBD2 (7 bases). CDR3 size: 18 residues. Trimming removed 2 bases from V and 4 bases from J, with 20 bases in between.

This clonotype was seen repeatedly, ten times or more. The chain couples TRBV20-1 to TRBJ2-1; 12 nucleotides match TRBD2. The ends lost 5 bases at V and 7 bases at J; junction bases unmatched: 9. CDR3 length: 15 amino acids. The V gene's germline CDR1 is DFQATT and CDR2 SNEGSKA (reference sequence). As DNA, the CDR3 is TGCAGTGCTCTTAGACTAGCGGGAGAGGGGAATGAGCAGTTCTTC. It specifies CSALRLAGEGNEQFF.